This T cell receptor (beta chain) was sequenced during a study of CD8+CD57+ T cells in acquired aplastic anemia. Study-level information: Across the sorted CD4+ and CD8+ cells, DNA amounts averaged roughly 3.5 ug. Findings of the study overall: The same twenty-nine CD8+ CDR3 sequences occurred in patients and in controls.

This clonotype appeared a few times. The antigen is unknown. Researchers used genomic DNA as the template to profile TCR beta VDJ and CDR3. TCRdb re-called the reads through MiXCR, storing one row per CDR3 protein. The table includes just over 450,000 distinct CDR3 sequences, around 32% detected once. Deletions cut 3 bases from V and 5 bases from J, with 11 bases between. Germline CDR1 and CDR2: SEHNR and FQNEAQ (reference sequence). The CDR3 sequence is 14 residues long. Those patients picked for sequencing had displayed CD8+CD57+ cell expansion on flow cytometry. Each patient carried a diagnosis of severe acquired aplastic anemia. Blood was sampled before the patients had received any therapy.

The receptor's source is a human donor with aplastic anemia. The gene calls are TRBV7-9 and TRBJ2-1; D ambiguous. The sample was sorted CD4+, CD8+, or CD8+CD57+ T cells (not recorded which) from PBMCs. CDR3: CASSFYQEHNEQFF. DNA for the CDR3: TGTGCCAGCAGCTTCTACCAGGAGCACAATGAGCAGTTCTTC.